Listed below are T cell receptor beta chains from one sample, sequenced in a study of cytomegalovirus exposure and HLA in healthy donors. Method: immunoSEQ multiplex PCR; TCRdb's copy keeps in-frame clones and lacks some. In the table there are some 150,000 clones, roughly three quarters of which are singletons. The specimen sequenced was PBMCs. The receptors stem from a man aged 25-45 years in good health and CMV-seropositive. Both conserved end residues are part of each CDR3. The D gene is left open where the match is weak. Size values are once, few and many counts, or a class for expanded clones, and some rows have none.

TRBD2,TRBV14,TRBJ2-1,NA,CASSQGLATNEQFF,TGTGCCAGCAGCCAGGGACTAGCGACAAATGAGCAGTTCTTC
NA,TRBV2,TRBJ2-3,few,CASSEALLVARTDTQYF,TGTGCCAGCAGTGAAGCGCTTTTGGTAGCACGCACAGATACGCAGTATTTT
NA,TRBV2,TRBJ2-1,NA,CASSDGFRGLVF,TGTGCCAGCAGTGATGGCTTTCGGGGACTGGTCTTC
TRBD2,TRBV9,TRBJ2-2,few,CASSVVGGLAESTGELFF,TGTGCCAGCAGCGTAGTCGGGGGACTAGCGGAATCAACCGGGGAGCTGTTTTTT
NA,TRBV5-6,TRBJ1-2,NA,CASSPGTTFGYTF,TGTGCCAGCAGCCCCGGGACAACGTTCGGCTACACCTTC
TRBD2,TRBV5-4,TRBJ2-3,few,CASSSSGSPRITDTQYF,TGTGCCAGCAGCTCTAGCGGGAGCCCTAGAATCACAGATACGCAGTATTTT
NA,TRBV28,TRBJ2-7,once,CASSLYRGSSYEQYF,TGTGCCAGCAGTTTATATCGGGGTAGTTCCTACGAGCAGTACTTC
NA,TRBV9,TRBJ1-5,NA,CASSGKVRDTAYSNQPQHF,TGTGCCAGCAGCGGAAAAGTCCGGGACACCGCGTATAGCAATCAGCCCCAGCATTTT
TRBD1,TRBV19,TRBJ1-2,NA,CASTGREKGAYGYTF,TGTGCCAGTACTGGCAGGGAGAAGGGGGCCTATGGCTACACCTTC
NA,TRBV19,TRBJ1-1,NA,CASSFRTEGAFF,TGTGCCAGTAGTTTCAGGACCGAGGGAGCTTTCTTT